Following are 29 T cell receptor beta chains from one sample sequenced in a study of blood T cell repertoires in COVID-19 (dated by TCRdb to the early 2020s). Library preparation employed the immunoSEQ multiplex PCR assay. In its TCRdb copy, this immuneACCESS table keeps in-frame sequences only and misses some clones. Where compared with another copy, unresolved V genes explain less than half of these, and the others have no known cause. Here the sample has about 380,000 clones; 81% occur a single time. Of the sample, 1.1% is held by the ten largest clones. The sequenced sample was peripheral blood. The receptors derive from a human donor with acute or convalescent COVID-19. The donor label of this sample is uncertain.

The chain uses TRBV5-4 and TRBJ2-7; 9 bases are a match to TRBD1. Per the germline V gene, CDR1 is SGHNT and CDR2 is YYREEE (reference sequence). There are 17 residues in the CDR3. V gave up 4 bases and J gave up 0 bases; unmatched junction bases: 11. CDR3 nucleotide sequence: TGTGCCAGCAGCCCTAAACCCGGGACAGGGAGCTCCTACGAGCAGTACTTC. Residues: CASSPKPGTGSSYEQYF.

The J gene is TRBJ2-1, the V gene TRBV7-8, with a possible D match to TRBD2 (5 bases). The CDR3 consists of 15 residues. Germline V CDR1 and CDR2: SGHVS, FQNEAQ. Trimming cost V 5 bases and J 0 bases, with 11 bases left between them. The CDR3 spells CASSPLTISYNEQFF. The CDR3 DNA is TGTGCCAGCAGCCCCCTGACTATCTCCTACAATGAGCAGTTCTTC. Full variable domain (missing parts from reference TRBV7-8 and TRBJ2-1): GAGVSQSPRYKVAKRGQDVALRCDPISGHVSLFWYQQALGQGPEFLTYFQNEAQLDKSGLPSDRFFAERPEGSVSTLKIQRTQQEDSAVYLCASSPLTISYNEQFFGPGTRLTVL.

The chain links TRBV3-1 (or the pseudogene TRBV3-2) to TRBJ1-6, with a weak D call TRBD1 (5 bases). The CDR3 is made up of 14 amino acids. Trimming removed 1 base at V and 9 bases at J, with 10 bases between. Germline CDR1 and CDR2: LGHDT and YNNKEL (reference sequence). The CDR3 is CASSQVGAFSPLHF. For the CDR3, the DNA is TGTGCCAGCAGCCAAGTTGGGGCGTTTTCACCCCTCCACTTT.

The chain combines TRBV19 with TRBJ2-3; 12 nucleotides line up with TRBD1. The CDR3 has 16 residues. CDR1 and CDR2 from the germline V gene are LNHDA and SQIVND (reference sequence). The V segment lost 5 bases and the J segment 7 bases; nucleotides outside the gene matches: 10. The DNA for the CDR3 is TGTGCCAGTAGTGAACATCGGGACAGGGGGCTATATACGCAGTATTTT. It specifies CASSEHRDRGLYTQYF.

Note on this clone: One end of the junction fails to match germline, which may point to a read error. The rearrangement joins TRBV5-6 to TRBJ2-2; 7 bases agree with TRBD2. The CDR3 consists of 11 residues. Germline loops: CDR1 SGHDT, CDR2 YYEEEE. Here the CDR3 reads CASSSGGGLFF. CDR3 bases: TGTGCCAGCAGCTCAGGCGGGGGGCTGTTTTTT. The whole variable domain, filled in from reference TRBV5-6 and TRBJ2-2, reads DAGVTQSPTHLIKTRGQQVTLRCSPKSGHDTVSWYQQALGQGPQFIFQYYEEEERQRGNFPDRFSGHQFPNYSSELNVNALLLGDSALYLCASSSGGGLFFGEGSRLTVL.

The chain joins TRBV19 to TRBJ1-2; D is undetermined. V dropped 4 bases and J dropped 8 bases, with 29 bases sitting between them. The CDR3 spans 18 residues. Germline-derived CDR1 and CDR2 are LNHDA and SQIVND (reference sequence). The CDR3 DNA is TGTGCCAGTAGTAGTCTTGCGGGCCGAACCCTTGCCGACGACGGCTACACCTTC. Its protein is CASSSLAGRTLADDGYTF.

The chain links TRBV7-8 to TRBJ1-5, with D perhaps matching TRBD1 (5 bases). Germline V gene lookup returns CDR1 SGHVS and CDR2 FQNEAQ. The CDR3 sequence is 16 residues long. Between the trimmed V and J ends, which lost 3 bases and 1 base, there was a span of 13 bases. The CDR3 reads CASSLEGIVSNQPQHF. DNA of the CDR3: TGTGCCAGCAGCTTGGAGGGGATAGTGAGCAATCAGCCCCAGCATTTT. Supplemented by reference TRBV7-8 and TRBJ1-5, the full variable domain reads GAGVSQSPRYKVAKRGQDVALRCDPISGHVSLFWYQQALGQGPEFLTYFQNEAQLDKSGLPSDRFFAERPEGSVSTLKIQRTQQEDSAVYLCASSLEGIVSNQPQHFGDGTRLSIL.

The chain is built from TRBV28 and TRBJ1-3, with D unresolved. The V and J ends lost 3 bases and 4 bases respectively, with 13 bases between them. CDR3 size: 15 residues. In germline, CDR1 is MDHEN, CDR2 SYDVKM. The CDR3, as DNA: TGTGCCAGCAGTTTCCCAGCGAGAACGGGAAACACCATATATTTT. This encodes CASSFPARTGNTIYF.

The chain carries TRBV7-2 and TRBJ2-2; D remains unclear. Trimming pared 5 bases from V and 8 bases from J, leaving 9 bases between. The germline CDR1 and CDR2 sequences are SGHTA and FQGNSA. The CDR3 loop spans 12 amino acids. This chain's CDR3 is CASSTTIGELFF. The DNA for the CDR3 is TGTGCCAGCAGCACTACGATAGGGGAGCTGTTTTTT.

V usage is TRBV15 and J usage is TRBJ2-1; TRBD2 agrees at 7 bases. Looked up from germline, CDR1 is LNHNV and CDR2 is YYDKDF (reference sequence). The CDR3 length is 12 residues. Losses at the gene ends were 6 bases for V and 7 bases for J; bases not matched to a gene: 3. The DNA for the CDR3 is TGTGCCACCAGGTGGGGGGGAAATGAGCAGTTCTTC. As protein: CATRWGGNEQFF.

The rearrangement joins TRBV2 to TRBJ1-1, with D uncertain. Germline lookup yields CDR1 SNHLY and CDR2 FYNNEI. V lost 7 bases to trimming and J lost 1 base, with 13 bases between them. This CDR3 comprises 14 residues. DNA for the CDR3: TGTGCCAGCATCGTACGAGGTAGGAACACTGAAGCTTTCTTT. Its protein is CASIVRGRNTEAFF.

The rearrangement uses TRBV15 and TRBJ1-5; a possible D gene is TRBD1 (6 bases). Per the germline V gene, CDR1 is LNHNV and CDR2 is YYDKDF (reference sequence). Trimming stripped 0 bases from V and 6 bases from J, with 12 bases between. The CDR3 spans 15 residues. The CDR3 DNA follows: TGTGCCACCAGCAGAGAGGGCAGGGGAACTCAGCCCCAGCATTTT. It is translated as CATSREGRGTQPQHF.

V and J are TRBV10-3 and TRBJ2-5; 8 bases are a match to TRBD2. V gave up 0 bases and J gave up 5 bases; unmatched junction bases: 8. Germline CDR1 and CDR2: ENHRY and SYGVKD. The CDR3 is 16 residues long. CDR3 coding DNA: TGTGCCATCAGTGAGTCGCGGGGCGGGAGGACGGAGACCCAGTACTTC. It yields the protein CAISESRGGRTETQYF.

The V gene is TRBV3-1 (or the pseudogene TRBV3-2), the J gene TRBJ1-3; D is unresolved. CDR1 is LGHDT, CDR2 YNNKEL, per germline (reference sequence). The CDR3 extends over 11 amino acids. The V end was cut by 6 bases, the J end by 5 bases, with 5 bases between. CDR3 region: CASSLRNTIYF. CDR3 DNA: TGTGCCAGCAGTCTAAGAAACACCATATATTTT.

This clone appeared a few times. This chain's CDR3 is CASSRGGALTYNEQFF. The CDR3 bases are TGTGCCAGCAGCCGCGGGGGGGCCCTAACTTACAATGAGCAGTTCTTC. This chain connects TRBV7-8 to TRBJ2-1; 9 nucleotides match TRBD2. The trim removed 5 bases at V and 4 bases at J, leaving 9 bases unmatched. The CDR3 length is 16 residues. Germline CDR1 is SGHVS and CDR2 is FQNEAQ.

This rearrangement joins TRBV2 to TRBJ1-2; 9 positions agree with TRBD1. The V segment lost 6 bases and the J segment 7 bases; nucleotides outside the gene matches: 9. The CDR3 extends over 14 amino acids. The germline V gene has CDR1 SNHLY and CDR2 FYNNEI. CDR3 coding DNA: TGTGCCAGCAGACTACAGGGGGCGCAGGCTGGCTACACCTTC. Its translation: CASRLQGAQAGYTF.

This clone was counted a few times. This chain links TRBV18 with TRBJ2-7; D is possibly TRBD2 (5 bases). The germline CDR1 and CDR2 sequences are KGHSH and LQKENI. This CDR3 has 13 residues. The V and J ends lost 2 bases and 4 bases respectively, with 9 bases between them. The CDR3 sequence is CASSPIREYEQYF. DNA for the CDR3: TGTGCCAGCTCACCAATCCGGGAATACGAGCAGTACTTC.

This CDR3 reads CASRETGSSQNGYTF. The CDR3 DNA follows: TGCGCCAGCAGGGAGACAGGGTCGTCCCAAAATGGCTACACCTTC. The chain recombines TRBV10-1 with TRBJ1-2; 7 nucleotides line up with TRBD1. Germline-derived CDR1 and CDR2 are WNHNN and SYGVQD (reference sequence). The CDR3 runs 15 residues. The V and J ends lost 6 bases and 6 bases, in that order; junction bases with no gene match: 13.

This clone was observed once. The genes are TRBV27 and TRBJ2-2; a weak D match, TRBD2 (7 bases). Deletions cut 5 bases from V and 5 bases from J, with 15 bases between. CDR1 and CDR2 (germline): MNHEY, SMNVEV (reference sequence). This CDR3 region has 15 residues. In DNA form, the CDR3 reads TGTGCCAGCAGTGGGGCAGGGAGGGGGACCGGGGAGCTGTTTTTT. It encodes CASSGAGRGTGELFF.

The J gene is TRBJ1-3, the V gene TRBV7-6, with 11 bases matching TRBD1. CDR1 and CDR2 (germline): SGHVS, FNYEAQ. With 4 bases clipped from V and 2 bases from J, the junction kept 16 bases outside the gene matches. This CDR3 contains 20 residues. The CDR3 loop reads CASSSMLPGQGGRAGNTIYF. CDR3 coding DNA: TGTGCCAGCAGCTCGATGTTACCGGGACAGGGGGGCCGGGCTGGAAACACCATATATTTT. The full variable domain, with the rest looked up from reference TRBV7-6 and TRBJ1-3, is GAGVSQSPRYKVTKRGQDVALRCDPISGHVSLYWYRQALGQGPEFLTYFNYEAQQDKSGLPNDRFSAERPEGSISTLTIQRTEQRDSAMYRCASSSMLPGQGGRAGNTIYFGEGSWLTVV.

The gene calls are TRBV7-9 and TRBJ1-5; no reliable D call. V gave up 1 base and J gave up 3 bases, with 7 bases separating them. The CDR3 has 14 residues. From germline, CDR1 is SEHNR and CDR2 FQNEAQ (reference sequence). The CDR3 protein is CASSLDRPNQPQHF. Here the CDR3 DNA reads TGTGCCAGCAGCTTAGACAGACCCAATCAGCCCCAGCATTTT. The whole variable domain, remainder taken from reference TRBV7-9 and TRBJ1-5, is DTGVSQNPRHKITKRGQNVTFRCDPISEHNRLYWYRQTLGQGPEFLTYFQNEAQLEKSRLLSDRFSAERPKGSFSTLEIQRTEQGDSAMYLCASSLDRPNQPQHFGDGTRLSIL.

The chain joins TRBV10-3 to TRBJ1-1; D gene unclear. The germline CDR1 and CDR2 sequences are ENHRY and SYGVKD. V gave up 7 bases and J gave up 0 bases, with 18 bases separating them. This CDR3 comprises 16 residues. Here the CDR3 DNA reads TGTGCCATCACGGCTCGGCAGACTAACTTGAACACTGAAGCTTTCTTT. Amino acids: CAITARQTNLNTEAFF.

The table lists this clone with a count of one. The chain has TRBV7-9 and TRBJ1-4; D is ambiguous. The CDR3 extends over 15 amino acids. The ends were cut back, 1 base at V and 8 bases at J, with 14 bases in the middle. Germline-derived CDR1 and CDR2 are SEHNR and FQNEAQ (reference sequence). CDR3 residues: CASSLGAPNAEKLFF. The CDR3 DNA follows: TGTGCCAGCAGCTTAGGGGCACCTAATGCCGAAAAACTGTTTTTT.

The V call is TRBV10-1, the J call TRBJ1-1; D unclear. The CDR3 has 13 residues. Germline values: CDR1 WNHNN, CDR2 SYGVQD (reference sequence). V was trimmed by 0 bases and J by 8 bases, leaving 10 bases between them. CDR3 protein: CASSESVRAEAFF. The CDR3 nucleotides read TGCGCCAGCAGTGAGTCCGTAAGAGCCGAAGCTTTCTTT.

This chain connects TRBV13 to TRBJ2-7; 9 bases agree with TRBD2. V shed 5 bases, J shed 5 bases, and the junction held 13 bases outside the gene matches. CDR3 length: 16 amino acids. Germline loops: CDR1 PRHDT, CDR2 FYEKMQ (reference sequence). CDR3 bases: TGTGCCAGCAGCCGCCGCCCGGGACTAGCATTCCACGAGCAGTACTTC. Its translation is CASSRRPGLAFHEQYF. Filled out from reference TRBV13 and TRBJ2-7, the complete variable domain reads AAGVIQSPRHLIKEKRETATLKCYPIPRHDTVYWYQQGPGQDPQFLISFYEKMQSDKGSIPDRFSAQQFSDYHSELNMSSLELGDSALYFCASSRRPGLAFHEQYFGPGTRLTVT.

Remarks on this clone: The junction shows a germline mismatch at one end, possibly a read error. The V and J genes are TRBV18 and TRBJ1-4, with D unresolved. The CDR3 loop spans 14 amino acids. CDR1 KGHSH and CDR2 LQKENI come from the germline V gene. This chain's CDR3 is CASSREVTSEKLFF. CDR3 sequence (DNA): TGTGCCAGCTCACGGGAGGTCACTAGTGAAAAACTGTTTTTT. Supplemented by reference TRBV18 and TRBJ1-4, the full variable domain reads NAGVMQNPRHLVRRRGQEARLRCSPMKGHSHVYWYRQLPEEGLKFMVYLQKENIIDESGMPKERFSAEFPKEGPSILRIQQVVRGDSAAYFCASSREVTSEKLFFGSGTQLSVL.

This clone has a handful of counts. This rearrangement joins TRBV7-9 to TRBJ2-1; TRBD1 aligns across 8 bases. Losses at the gene ends were 3 bases for V and 6 bases for J; bases not matched to a gene: 7. The CDR3 loop spans 15 amino acids. Germline V lookup: CDR1 SEHNR, CDR2 FQNEAQ (reference sequence). The CDR3 protein is CASSFGQGEGNEQFF. CDR3 DNA sequence: TGTGCCAGCAGCTTTGGACAGGGAGAGGGCAATGAGCAGTTCTTC.

This chain uses TRBV9 with TRBJ2-7, with TRBD1 matching over 8 bases. V lost 0 bases, J lost 1 base, and 6 bases stayed unmatched. The germline CDR1 and CDR2 sequences are SGDLS and YYNGEE. The CDR3 length is 16 residues. The CDR3 DNA sequence: TGTGCCAGCAGCGTAGGTTTTCAGGGGGCTTCCTACGAGCAGTACTTC. This encodes CASSVGFQGASYEQYF. The complete variable domain, with remaining parts taken from reference TRBV9 and TRBJ2-7, reads DSGVTQTPKHLITATGQRVTLRCSPRSGDLSVYWYQQSLDQGLQFLIQYYNGEERAKGNILERFSAQQFPDLHSELNLSSLELGDSALYFCASSVGFQGASYEQYFGPGTRLTVT.

The J gene is TRBJ1-2, the V gene TRBV18; no firm D call. V dropped 6 bases and J dropped 1 base, with 15 bases sitting between them. The CDR3 covers 15 residues. Germline V gene data show CDR1 as KGHSH and CDR2 as LQKENI. This CDR3 is CASSHTSPFNYGYTF. DNA of the CDR3: TGTGCCAGCTCCCACACGTCACCGTTTAACTATGGCTACACCTTC.